This TCR beta chain was sequenced for a study of monozygotic twins with inflammatory bowel disease. TCRdb re-called the 5' RACE reads and shows each CDR3 protein once, DNA omitted. This table holds some 450,000 distinct CDR3 sequences. Sequencing used blood. The source of this sequence is a human donor with ulcerative colitis or Crohn's disease, or a healthy co-twin of an affected twin (not recorded which).

The CDR3 region is CASSPYMNEQFF. The chain couples TRBV9 to TRBJ2-1. Per the germline V gene, CDR1 is SGDLS and CDR2 is YYNGEE. The CDR3 totals 12 residues.